The subject of this entry is one T cell receptor beta chain. The sample comes from a study of T cell repertoires in ileal Crohn's disease. Sequencing used immunoSEQ multiplex PCR; TCRdb keeps in-frame clones, though not all of them. The repertoire holds over 15,000 clones, 92% seen once, with 7.1% in the top ten. Germline trimming cut 1 base from V and 1 base from J; bases unmatched to any gene: 9. CDR3 length equals 17 residues. Germline-derived CDR1 and CDR2 are SEHNR and FQNEAQ (reference sequence). Time point described: inflamed ileum from the surgical specimen. The genes are TRBV7-9 and TRBJ1-1; TRBD1 matches 7 bases. The origin of this receptor is an adult with Crohn's disease. Sequenced input: ileal tissue. The CDR3 DNA follows: TGTGCCAGCAGCTTAGATTGGCCGGGACAGAAGAACACTGAAGCTTTCTTT. Translation gives CASSLDWPGQKNTEAFF.